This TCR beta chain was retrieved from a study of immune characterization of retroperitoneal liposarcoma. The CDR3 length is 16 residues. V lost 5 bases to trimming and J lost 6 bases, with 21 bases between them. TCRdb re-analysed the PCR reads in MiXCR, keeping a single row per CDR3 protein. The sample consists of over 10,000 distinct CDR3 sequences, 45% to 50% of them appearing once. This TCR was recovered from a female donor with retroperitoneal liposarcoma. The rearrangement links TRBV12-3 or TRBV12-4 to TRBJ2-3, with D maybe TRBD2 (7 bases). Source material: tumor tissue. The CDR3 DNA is TGTGCCAGCAGTCCTCTCTCGGGGGGCTTAGGCGATACGCAGTATTTT. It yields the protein CASSPLSGGLGDTQYF.